Following are 27 T cell receptor beta chains from one sample sequenced in a study of T cells after yellow fever vaccination (dated by TCRdb to between 2018 and 2021). The label giving this sample's treatment or condition can be read as: live attenuated yellow fever vaccine strain. Library preparation used 5' RACE. Sequencing was performed on an Illumina HiSeq 2500. The public reads were quality trimmed at Q25 with fastp and then assembled into clones with MiXCR by TCRdb, keeping productive beta chains. Rows matching on CDR3 protein sequence are summarized as one entry with the most common DNA and genes. The sample data list about 240,000 distinct CDR3 sequences, and 6.9% of these were observed just once. The top ten clonotypes cover roughly 0.93% of the sample. Source: CD4+ T cells sorted from PBMCs, taken 15 days after the yellow fever booster vaccination. The receptors originated from a young man who received the YFV17D yellow fever vaccine.

This clonotype was seen repeatedly, ten times or more. This chain uses TRBV20-1 with TRBJ2-7; 8 bases match TRBD2. Germline V lookup: CDR1 DFQATT, CDR2 SNEGSKA (reference sequence). Losses at the gene ends were 5 bases for V and 0 bases for J; bases not matched to a gene: 12. This CDR3 is 16 amino acids long. The DNA of the CDR3 is TGCAGTGCTGGATTTATTCATAGCGGGAACTCCTACGAGCAGTACTTC. It is translated as CSAGFIHSGNSYEQYF.

On this clonotype: A much bigger clone sits one base away, suggesting this may be a read error. The rearrangement joins TRBV3-1 to TRBJ1-2, with D maybe TRBD1 (5 bases). The CDR3 totals 13 residues. Germline-derived CDR1 and CDR2 are LGHDT and YNNKEL (reference sequence). CDR3 amino acids: CACSFSGLWGYTF. CDR3 nucleotide sequence: TGTGCCTGCAGTTTTTCGGGGCTGTGGGGCTACACCTTC.

This clonotype was recorded at least ten times. The chain carries TRBV29-1 and TRBJ1-1, with D possibly matching TRBD1 (6 bases). V lost 6 bases and J lost 10, with 21 bases in between. The CDR3 spans 13 residues. CDR1 and CDR2 (germline): SQVTM, ANQGSEA. This CDR3 is CSVPMTGTTGAFF. CDR3 sequence (DNA): TGCAGCGTCCCAATGACCGGGACAACAGGAGCTTTCTTT.

This sequence joins TRBV18 and TRBJ2-3; 7 positions agree with TRBD2. V was pared by 1 base and J by 0 bases, with 1 base of the junction left unmatched. This CDR3 spans 15 amino acids. The germline V gene encodes CDR1 KGHSH and CDR2 LQKENI. CDR3 in amino acids: CASSPQTSSTDTQYF. The CDR3, as DNA: TGTGCCAGCTCACCACAGACTAGCAGCACAGATACGCAGTATTTT.

The sample holds a few counts of this clonotype. The chain carries TRBV6-5 and TRBJ2-5; D is ambiguous. V was clipped by 0 bases and J by 5 bases, with 13 bases between them. Germline values: CDR1 MNHEY, CDR2 SVGAGI. The CDR3 length is 15 residues. CDR3 amino acids: CASSYSVTTAETQYF. CDR3 in DNA: TGTGCCAGCAGTTACTCGGTAACCACAGCGGAGACCCAGTACTTC.

The CDR3 coding sequence is TGTGCCAGCAGTTTATCGGGTTCGGGCGGCCAGAACTATGGCTACACCTTC. This gives the protein CASSLSGSGGQNYGYTF. The chain combines TRBV28 with TRBJ1-2; D not certain. The CDR3 covers 17 residues. V was cut by 1 base and J by 2 bases, with 17 bases left in between. The germline V gene encodes CDR1 MDHEN and CDR2 SYDVKM.

The CDR3 loop reads CSVGGGNQPQHF. The CDR3, as DNA: TGCAGCGTTGGCGGTGGAAATCAGCCCCAGCATTTT. The rearrangement joins TRBV29-1 to TRBJ1-5, with D unresolved. V lost 4 bases and J 4 bases, leaving 8 bases between the germline ends. CDR1 is SQVTM, CDR2 ANQGSEA, per germline. This CDR3 comprises 12 residues.

A few counts support this clonotype. This chain uses TRBV15 with TRBJ2-3, with 8 bases that match TRBD2. Germline V gene lookup returns CDR1 LNHNV and CDR2 YYDKDF (reference sequence). Trimming cost V 1 base and J 5 bases; bases outside gene matches: 8. There are 16 residues in the CDR3. CDR3 loop: CATSRVTGGPEDTQYF. The CDR3 region has the DNA TGTGCCACCAGCAGAGTGACGGGAGGGCCGGAAGATACGCAGTATTTT.

This clonotype was picked up many times. V is TRBV3-1 and J is TRBJ2-2; 7 bases line up with TRBD1. CDR3 length: 15 amino acids. J lost 1 base, V lost 7 bases, and 6 bases had no gene match. Germline V gene lookup returns CDR1 LGHDT and CDR2 YNNKEL (reference sequence). The CDR3 is CASMVGTVNTGELFF. In DNA, the CDR3 is TGTGCCAGCATGGTCGGGACAGTGAACACCGGGGAGCTGTTTTTT.

This chain joins TRBV20-1 and TRBJ2-1; 7 bases fit TRBD2. Looked up from germline, CDR1 is DFQATT and CDR2 is SNEGSKA (reference sequence). Losses at the gene ends were 2 bases for V and 7 bases for J; bases not matched to a gene: 11. This CDR3 has 15 amino acids. The CDR3, as DNA: TGCAGTGCTAGACCCCCGGGCGGGAGAATAAATGAGCAGTTCTTC. This gives the protein CSARPPGGRINEQFF.

This clonotype was seen repeatedly, ten times or more. This rearrangement joins TRBV20-1 to TRBJ2-1; D unresolved. Germline V gives CDR1 DFQATT, CDR2 SNEGSKA (reference sequence). Deletions cut 6 bases from V and 7 bases from J, with 19 bases between. This CDR3 region has 14 residues. The CDR3 protein is CSAVRPKVPNEQFF. CDR3 coding DNA: TGCAGTGCCGTGCGTCCGAAAGTCCCTAATGAGCAGTTCTTC.

This clonotype was counted ten times or more. The rearrangement links TRBV29-1 to TRBJ2-5; TRBD2 is a possible D gene (5 bases). The CDR3 covers 12 residues. The V end lost 8 bases, the J end lost 2 bases, and 12 bases lay between the germline ends. Germline assignment: CDR1 SQVTM and CDR2 ANQGSEA. The CDR3 region is CSSAGPQETQYF. The CDR3 DNA reads as TGCAGCTCCGCGGGTCCGCAAGAGACCCAGTACTTC.

This clonotype has a count of ten or more. CDR3 DNA: TGTGCCAGCAGTCCCATGGGACAGGGGAATCAGCCCCAGCATTTT. It is translated as CASSPMGQGNQPQHF. The gene calls are TRBV27 and TRBJ1-5, with 10 bases aligning to TRBD1. In germline, CDR1 is MNHEY, CDR2 SMNVEV (reference sequence). The CDR3 runs to 15 residues. The junction had 5 bases not matched to a gene; V was cut back by 5 bases and J by 4 bases.

V gene TRBV4-2 combines with J gene TRBJ2-7; D is undetermined. The ends were cut back, 0 bases at V and 0 bases at J, with 9 bases in the middle. The length of the CDR3 is 15 residues. Germline CDR1 LGHNA, CDR2 YNFKEQ. The CDR3 DNA reads as TGTGCCAGCAGCCAAGATCTAAGGGACTCCTACGAGCAGTACTTC. This gives the protein CASSQDLRDSYEQYF.

This chain joins TRBV6-2 or TRBV6-3 and TRBJ1-1; D is perhaps TRBD1 (5 bases). Deletions cut 10 bases from V and 9 bases from J, with 15 bases between. The CDR3 has 11 residues. Germline lookup yields CDR1 MNHEY and CDR2 SVGEGT. The CDR3, as DNA: TGTGCCACTACGGTTGGGGGAAAAGCTTTCTTT. It yields the protein CATTVGGKAFF.

The table lists this clonotype with many counts. The V gene is TRBV6-1, the J gene TRBJ1-1; no firm D call. The CDR3 totals 13 residues. V lost 6 bases and J lost 1, with 9 bases in between. Germline lookup yields CDR1 MNHNS and CDR2 SASEGT. The CDR3 nucleotides are TGTGCCAGCAGAAAAGGGCCGAACACTGAAGCTTTCTTT. As protein: CASRKGPNTEAFF.

This clonotype was counted a few times. This rearrangement joins TRBV6-1 to TRBJ2-1; D perhaps matches TRBD2 (5 bases). The ends were cut back, 6 bases at V and 9 bases at J, with 18 bases in the middle. Germline V CDR1 and CDR2: MNHNS, SASEGT. The CDR3 sequence is 14 residues long. CDR3 coding DNA: TGTGCCAGCAGCCGAGACTCGGGAACGGGTGAGCAGTTCTTC. Protein: CASSRDSGTGEQFF.

CDR3 amino acids: CATSRRTSGAYNEQFF. The CDR3 DNA follows: TGTGCCACCAGCAGAAGAACTAGCGGGGCCTACAATGAGCAGTTCTTC. The rearrangement joins TRBV15 to TRBJ2-1; 10 bases map to TRBD2. Germline V gene data show CDR1 as LNHNV and CDR2 as YYDKDF (reference sequence). Unmatched junction bases numbered 3, after V lost 2 bases and J lost 2 bases. The CDR3 runs 16 residues. Full variable domain (remainder filled in from reference TRBV15 and TRBJ2-1): DAMVIQNPRYQVTQFGKPVTLSCSQTLNHNVMYWYQQKSSQAPKLLFHYYDKDFNNEADTPDNFQSRRPNTSFCFLDIRSPGLGDTAMYLCATSRRTSGAYNEQFFGPGTRLTVL.

The rearrangement links TRBV19 to TRBJ2-5; tentatively, D is TRBD1 (6 bases). Germline CDR1 reads LNHDA; CDR2 reads SQIVND (reference sequence). The CDR3 contains 16 residues. Between the trimmed V and J ends, which lost 4 bases and 4 bases, there was a span of 19 bases. The CDR3 DNA is TGTGCCAGTAGTAGGGTGGACAGTAATGTGGGAGAGACCCAGTACTTC. Its translation is CASSRVDSNVGETQYF.

This clonotype has a count of ten or more. The rearrangement uses TRBV5-1 and TRBJ2-3; 8 bases align to TRBD2. There are 14 residues in the CDR3. Per the germline V gene, CDR1 is SGHRS and CDR2 is YFSETQ. After removal of 4 bases from V and 5 bases from J, the junction contained 6 bases not matched to a gene. The CDR3 coding sequence is TGCGCCAGCAGCCCCGGGAGGGCGGGAGATACGCAGTATTTT. Translated: CASSPGRAGDTQYF. The entire variable domain, with the rest obtained from reference TRBV5-1 and TRBJ2-3, is as follows: KAGVTQTPRYLIKTRGQQVTLSCSPISGHRSVSWYQQTPGQGLQFLFEYFSETQRNKGNFPGRFSGRQFSNSRSEMNVSTLELGDSALYLCASSPGRAGDTQYFGPGTRLTVL.

The chain has TRBV29-1 and TRBJ1-2; 8 bases fit TRBD1. V lost 6 bases, J lost 8 bases, and 14 bases stayed unmatched. The CDR3 extends over 14 amino acids. Germline values: CDR1 SQVTM, CDR2 ANQGSEA. CDR3 protein: CSVDIDRGYEGYTF. CDR3 DNA sequence: TGCAGCGTGGACATTGACAGGGGATATGAGGGCTACACCTTC.

The CDR3 is CASSPGLPGETQYF. Written as DNA, the CDR3 is TGTGCCAGCAGCCCTGGACTCCCGGGAGAGACCCAGTACTTC. The chain links TRBV12-3 or TRBV12-4 to TRBJ2-5; a possible D gene is TRBD2 (5 bases). This CDR3 is built from 14 residues. Trimming stripped 6 bases from V and 4 bases from J, with 15 bases between.

Only a few counts were recorded for this clonotype. V gene TRBV24-1 combines with J gene TRBJ1-1, with TRBD1 matching over 9 bases. V dropped 9 bases and J dropped 3; count of bases not matched to a gene: 4. The CDR3 totals 13 residues. Germline assignment: CDR1 KGHDR and CDR2 SFDVKD. In DNA form, the CDR3 reads TGTGCCACCTCCGGGACAGGGTACACTGAAGCTTTCTTT. Amino acid sequence: CATSGTGYTEAFF.

This clonotype was detected ten times or more. The chain is built from TRBV27 and TRBJ2-5; 12 nucleotides align to TRBD2. Germline CDR1 is MNHEY and CDR2 is SMNVEV (reference sequence). There are 17 residues in the CDR3. V lost 0 bases, J lost 1 base, and 3 bases stayed unmatched. The CDR3, as DNA: TGTGCCAGCAGTTTATCGCCGGGACTAGCGGGCCAAGAGACCCAGTACTTC. It yields the protein CASSLSPGLAGQETQYF.

This clonotype was counted ten times or more. The chain links TRBV9 to TRBJ2-7; 7 bases fit TRBD1. The CDR3 totals 14 residues. Germline assignment: CDR1 SGDLS and CDR2 YYNGEE. J was trimmed by 2 bases and V by 2 bases; bases with no gene match: 4. For the CDR3, the DNA is TGTGCCAGCAGCGTTGGTACAGGGGCCTACGAGCAGTACTTC. It codes for CASSVGTGAYEQYF.

Many counts were recorded for this clonotype. This chain uses TRBV6-1 with TRBJ2-7, with 7 bases aligning to TRBD1. The junction had 8 bases not matched to a gene; V was cut back by 5 bases and J by 4 bases. Germline lookup yields CDR1 MNHNS and CDR2 SASEGT. The length of the CDR3 is 14 residues. CDR3 nucleotide sequence: TGTGCCAGCAGTAAACAGGGGATCGGGTACGAGCAGTACTTC. Translation: CASSKQGIGYEQYF.

This sequence joins TRBV18 and TRBJ2-7; the D gene is possibly TRBD1 (6 bases). Germline V lookup: CDR1 KGHSH, CDR2 LQKENI. This CDR3 contains 16 residues. V was clipped by 0 bases and J by 0 bases, with 12 bases between them. CDR3 in amino acids: CASSPPLGAFSYEQYF. The DNA for the CDR3 is TGTGCCAGCTCACCACCGTTGGGGGCGTTCTCCTACGAGCAGTACTTC.